The subject of this entry is one TCR beta chain. Its antigen is unidentified. This entry belongs to a study of cytomegalovirus exposure and HLA in healthy donors. Findings and limits, study-wide: Later analysis identified about 18,000 TCR beta sequences associated with HLA alleles, using a false discovery rate threshold of 0.05.

A multiplex PCR was run with 60 Vbeta primers and 13 Jbeta primers. Sequenced by immunoSEQ multiplex PCR; TCRdb stores in-frame clones only, minus some. The sample has roughly 180,000 clones, approximately 73% seen once; the top ten hold 2% to 2.5%. CDR1 MDHEN and CDR2 SYDVKM come from the germline V gene. This CDR3 contains 13 residues. J gave up 1 base and V 5 bases, and 1 base lay outside the gene matches. The sequenced sample was PBMCs. V and J are TRBV28 and TRBJ2-5; 7 bases match TRBD2. This sequence originates from a woman in her twenties or thirties in good health and CMV-seropositive. CDR3 DNA sequence: TGTGCCAGCAGTGCGGGGGTCCAAGAGACCCAGTACTTC. Amino acid sequence: CASSAGVQETQYF.